A selection of T cell receptor beta chains follows, all from one sample in a study of blood T cells in healthy people across ages. Using its own MiXCR run on the 5' RACE reads, TCRdb lists one record per CDR3 protein. Of over 600,000 distinct CDR3 sequences listed, about 42% are singletons. Sequenced material: blood. These receptors were obtained from a man of 80 years or more in good health. The CDR3 runs from the conserved cysteine through the conserved F or W. A D gene is named only where the DNA matches it firmly. The size entry is marked missing in some rows and otherwise reads once, few, many or a size class.

>.|TRBJ1-2|14|TRBV20-1|.
TGCAGTGCTGTCGGGACCGCTCCTAACTATGGCTACACCTTC
CSAVGTAPNYGYTF
>.|TRBJ2-3|13|TRBV6-5|.
TGTGCCAGCAAAAACGAAGCCACAGATACGCAGTATTTT
CASKNEATDTQYF
>TRBD1|TRBJ2-7|14|TRBV29-1|many
TGCAGCGTTCAGCCGGGACAGGGGACGAGGGAGCAGTACTTC
CSVQPGQGTREQYF
>TRBD2|TRBJ2-5|14|TRBV24-1|few
TGTGCCACCAGTGATGCGCGCGGGAGAGAGACCCAGTACTTC
CATSDARGRETQYF
>.|TRBJ2-7|13|TRBV6-6|few
TGTGCCAGCCAACCAAGGGTTTCCTACGAGCAGTACTTC
CASQPRVSYEQYF
>TRBD2|TRBJ2-1|16|TRBV6-5|.
TGTGCCAGCAGGCCCGTGACTAGCGGGAGCGACAATGAGCAGTTCTTC
CASRPVTSGSDNEQFF
>TRBD2|TRBJ2-1|17|TRBV7-6|many
TGTGCCAGCAGCTTAGGGGGCCGGGAGGTGCTCTACAATGAGCAGTTCTTC
CASSLGGREVLYNEQFF
>.|TRBJ2-6|14|TRBV5-1|once
TGCGCCAGCAGCCCCAGCTCTGGGGCCAACGTCCTGCCTTTC
CASSPSSGANVLPF
>TRBD2|TRBJ2-3|16|TRBV9|few
TGTGCCAGCAGCCCAGCAGATAGCGGGGGCACAGATACGCAGTATTTT
CASSPADSGGTDTQYF
>.|TRBJ1-4|13|TRBV7-9|few
TGTGCCAGCAGCTTAGCGGGTTTTGAAAAACTGTTTTTT
CASSLAGFEKLFF
>.|TRBJ2-5|15|TRBV18|.
TGTGCCAGCTCAATATCTGGGGGAAAACAAGAGACCCAGTACTTC
CASSISGGKQETQYF
>.|TRBJ2-2|12|TRBV5-4|.
TGTGCCAGCAGCCCAGATGTCGGGGAGCTGTTTTTT
CASSPDVGELFF
>TRBD1|TRBJ2-7|15|TRBV10-3|.
TGTGCCATCAGTGAGACCAAAACAACAGGGGCCGAGCAGTACTTC
CAISETKTTGAEQYF
>.|TRBJ1-5|15|TRBV21-1|few
TGTGCCAGCAGAACGACAGGGGGTTTGAATCAGCCCCAGCATTTT
CASRTTGGLNQPQHF
>.|TRBJ2-4|16|TRBV2|few
TGTGCCAGCAGTAATTCAGGCGCACTAGCCAAAAACATTCAGTACTTC
CASSNSGALAKNIQYF
>.|TRBJ1-2|13|TRBV18|.
TGTGCCAGCTCACCACTGAGGGATTATGGCTACACCTTC
CASSPLRDYGYTF
>.|TRBJ1-2|13|TRBV14|.
TGTGCCAGCAGCCCGGACAGCACATATGGCTACACCTTC
CASSPDSTYGYTF
>.|TRBJ2-1|14|TRBV7-2|few
TGTGCCAGCAGCTCCTTCCCCAGGGCGAGTGAGCAGTTCTTC
CASSSFPRASEQFF
>TRBD2|TRBJ2-7|13|TRBV29-1|.
TGCAGCGTCCGGGACGGGGGGACCTACGAGCAGTACTTC
CSVRDGGTYEQYF
>.|TRBJ2-1|14|TRBV7-2|few
TGTGCCAGCAGCACCCCTTGGGGGCTTAATGAGCAGTTCTTC
CASSTPWGLNEQFF
>.|TRBJ2-6|18|TRBV18|.
TGTGCCAGCTCACAGCCGGGACATGACAGCTCTGGGGCCAACGTCCTGACTTTC
CASSQPGHDSSGANVLTF
>.|TRBJ2-2|13|TRBV24-1|.
TGTGCCACGGGGGGAACCTCCACCGGGGAGCTGTTTTTT
CATGGTSTGELFF
>.|TRBJ2-7|14|TRBV6-1|.
TGTGCCAGCAGTCCCCCGGGCAGGGGCTACGAGCAGTACTTC
CASSPPGRGYEQYF
>.|TRBJ2-7|12|TRBV7-9|few
TGTGCCAGCAGCTTAGCTGGCCTCGAGCAGTACTTC
CASSLAGLEQYF
>.|TRBJ2-7|11|TRBV20-1|.
TGCAGTGCTAGTTTAGTGCGCGAGCAGTACTTC
CSASLVREQYF
>.|TRBJ2-5|15|TRBV29-1|many
TGCAGCTCCTCCTCCCCCTTCGGCTTTCAAGAGACCCAGTACTTC
CSSSSPFGFQETQYF
>.|TRBJ2-3|13|TRBV27|many
TGTGCCAGCAGTTCTAACCTGGCAGATACGCAGTATTTT
CASSSNLADTQYF
>TRBD1|TRBJ2-5|14|TRBV2|.
TGTGCCAGCAGTGCGGAGGCAGGGGGCGAGACCCAGTACTTC
CASSAEAGGETQYF
>TRBD2|TRBJ2-7|14|TRBV2|few
TGTGCCAGTCTCTATACTAGCGATTCCTACGAGCAGTACTTC
CASLYTSDSYEQYF
>.|TRBJ2-5|15|TRBV12-3/TRBV12-4|many
TGTGCCAGCAGTTACAAGGGGACACCCCAAGAGACCCAGTACTTC
CASSYKGTPQETQYF
>.|TRBJ2-7|16|TRBV27|.
TGTGCCAGCAGTTTATCGTTCCTAGCGAGCACCTACGAGCAGTACTTC
CASSLSFLASTYEQYF
>.|TRBJ2-5|13|TRBV18|.
TGTGCCAGCTCACCATCCCCCGAAGAGACCCAGTACTTC
CASSPSPEETQYF
>.|TRBJ1-3|15|TRBV28|once
TGTGCCAGCAGTGCCCCCCCATGGTCTGGAAACACCATATATTTT
CASSAPPWSGNTIYF
>.|TRBJ1-6|15|TRBV12-3/TRBV12-4|.
TGTGCCAGCAGCAAAGAGGAAGGGACAAATTCACCCCTCCACTTT
CASSKEEGTNSPLHF
>.|TRBJ2-1|15|TRBV5-1|few
TGCGCCAGCAGCTTGCTGAGCGGTTCCTACAATGAGCAGTTCTTC
CASSLLSGSYNEQFF
>TRBD2|TRBJ2-1|14|TRBV6-2/TRBV6-3|few
TGTGCCAGCAGTTTCCTAGCGGGAACCAATGAGCAGTTCTTC
CASSFLAGTNEQFF
>TRBD1|TRBJ2-7|15|TRBV9|once
TGTGCCTGCAGCTCGGACAGGGGCAACTCCTACGAGCAGTACTTC
CACSSDRGNSYEQYF
>TRBD1|TRBJ1-6|16|TRBV28|.
TGTGCCAGCAGATCGACAGGGGGAACCTATAATTCACCCCTCCACTTT
CASRSTGGTYNSPLHF
>.|TRBJ2-3|16|TRBV7-2|.
TGTGCCAGCAGCCGGCGACTTTCGGGGGGCCAGGGTACGCAGTATTTT
CASSRRLSGGQGTQYF
>.|TRBJ2-1|15|TRBV20-1|.
TGCAGTGCTAGACTTCCGGCGGCTACCTACAATGAGCAGTTCTTC
CSARLPAATYNEQFF
>TRBD2|TRBJ2-2|14|TRBV7-8|.
TGTGCCAGCAGCGTGACTAGCAAGGGCGGGGAGCTGTTTTTT
CASSVTSKGGELFF
>TRBD1|TRBJ2-5|16|TRBV7-2|many
TGTGCCAGCAGCTTAGTTGGTCAGGGGGCGAGGGAGACCCAGTACTTC
CASSLVGQGARETQYF
>TRBD1|TRBJ2-1|16|TRBV5-1|few
TGCGCCAGCAGCTTGGCCCGGGACAGGTTAGACAATGAGCAGTTCTTC
CASSLARDRLDNEQFF
>.|TRBJ2-1|15|TRBV18|.
TGTGCCAGCTCACCCCGGGACGTGAACTACAATGAGCAGTTCTTC
CASSPRDVNYNEQFF
>.|TRBJ2-1|14|TRBV27|few
TGTGCCAGCAGTCCCGGGGCACGGAACAATGAGCAGTTCTTC
CASSPGARNNEQFF
>.|TRBJ2-7|14|TRBV5-1|.
TGCGCCAGCAGCTTTAGGACGGGTCGGGACGTGCAGTACTTC
CASSFRTGRDVQYF
>.|TRBJ2-2|11|TRBV6-5|many
TGTGCCAGCAGTTATGCCGGGGAGCTGTTTTTT
CASSYAGELFF
>TRBD2|TRBJ2-1|15|TRBV20-1|.
TGCAGTGCTAGTGGACTAGCGGGAATCTACAATGAGCAGTTCTTC
CSASGLAGIYNEQFF
>.|TRBJ2-1|13|TRBV6-4|few
TGTGCCAGCAGTGACTCGAATCTTGGTGAGCAGTTCTTC
CASSDSNLGEQFF
>.|TRBJ2-7|10|TRBV10-3|.
TGTGCCATCCAGTCCTACGAGCAGTACTTC
CAIQSYEQYF
>.|TRBJ2-5|14|TRBV7-2|many
TGTGCCAGCAGCTTAGTTTATAGGGACGAGACCCAGTACTTC
CASSLVYRDETQYF
>.|TRBJ2-7|16|TRBV10-3|many
TGTGCCATCAGTGAAGAGGGACGGCTCGTCTCCTACGAGCAGTACTTC
CAISEEGRLVSYEQYF
>.|TRBJ2-5|16|TRBV7-2|many
TGTGCCAGCAGCTTAGCCTCGACTAGAAGCCAAGAGACCCAGTACTTC
CASSLASTRSQETQYF
>TRBD1|TRBJ1-1|17|TRBV7-2|few
TGTGCCAGCAGCTTAGCCGGGACAGGGAGGTCCAACACTGAAGCTTTCTTT
CASSLAGTGRSNTEAFF